This T cell receptor beta chain was observed in a study of T cells after yellow fever vaccination. CDR1 is LNHDA, CDR2 SQIVND, per germline (reference sequence). Between the trimmed V and J ends, which lost 4 bases and 7 bases, there was a span of 5 bases. The length of the CDR3 is 11 residues. Study-wide points: Primary-vaccination clones mostly resurfaced post-booster (around 96% CD4, approximately 89% CD8). Sorted repertoires could include abundant contaminating clonotypes from bulk cells.

TCRdb re-derived calls from the 5' RACE reads in MiXCR, one entry per CDR3 protein. Of hundreds of thousands of distinct CDR3 sequences detected, roughly 21% appear once; the ten largest clones hold roughly an eighth. A word on this clonotype: Antigen unknown.

This chain joins TRBV19 and TRBJ2-4; no definite D call. The specimen comprised PBMCs, sampled 15 days after the yellow fever booster vaccination. The TCR comes from a man under 40 who received the YFV17D yellow fever vaccine. The CDR3 is CASSTRNIQYF. The CDR3 bases are TGTGCCAGTAGTACCCGGAACATTCAGTACTTC.